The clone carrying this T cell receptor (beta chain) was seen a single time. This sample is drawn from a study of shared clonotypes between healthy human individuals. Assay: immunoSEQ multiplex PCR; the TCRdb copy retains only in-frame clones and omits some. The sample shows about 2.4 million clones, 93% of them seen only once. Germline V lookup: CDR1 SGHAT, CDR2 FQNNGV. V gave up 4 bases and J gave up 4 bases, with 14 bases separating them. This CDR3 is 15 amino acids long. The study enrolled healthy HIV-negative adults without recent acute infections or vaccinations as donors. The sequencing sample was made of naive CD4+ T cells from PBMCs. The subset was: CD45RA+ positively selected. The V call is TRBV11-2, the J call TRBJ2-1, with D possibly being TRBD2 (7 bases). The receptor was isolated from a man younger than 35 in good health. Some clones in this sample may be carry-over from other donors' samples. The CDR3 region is CASSSPRGAYNEQFF. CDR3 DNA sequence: TGTGCCAGCAGCTCACCCCGGGGGGCTTACAATGAGCAGTTCTTC. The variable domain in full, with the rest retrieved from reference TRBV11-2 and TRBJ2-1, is EAGVAQSPRYKIIEKRQSVAFWCNPISGHATLYWYQQILGQGPKLLIQFQNNGVVDDSQLPKDRFSAERLKGVDSTLKIQPAKLEDSAVYLCASSSPRGAYNEQFFGPGTRLTVL.